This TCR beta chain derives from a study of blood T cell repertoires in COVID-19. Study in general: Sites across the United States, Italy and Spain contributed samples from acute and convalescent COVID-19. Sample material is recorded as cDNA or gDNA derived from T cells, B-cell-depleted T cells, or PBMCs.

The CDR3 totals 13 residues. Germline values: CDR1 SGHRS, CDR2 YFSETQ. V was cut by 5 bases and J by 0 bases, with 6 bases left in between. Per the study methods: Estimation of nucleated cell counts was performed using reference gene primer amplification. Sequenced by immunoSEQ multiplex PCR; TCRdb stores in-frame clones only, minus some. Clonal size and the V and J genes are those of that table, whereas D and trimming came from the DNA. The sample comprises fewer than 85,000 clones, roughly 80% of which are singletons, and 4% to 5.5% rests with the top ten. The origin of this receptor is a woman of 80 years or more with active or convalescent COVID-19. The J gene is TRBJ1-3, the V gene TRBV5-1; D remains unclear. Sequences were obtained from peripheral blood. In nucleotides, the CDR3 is TGCGCCAGCAGGGAGATCTCTGGAAACACCATATATTTT. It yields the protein CASREISGNTIYF.